The present entry profiles one T cell receptor (beta chain) with its context. Assay used: immunoSEQ multiplex PCR; TCRdb lists only in-frame clones, some missing. The profile covers around 66,000 clones, with about nine tenths appearing a single time and over 9% taken by the ten largest. This sample stems from a study of PD-L1 blockade in urothelial cancer. Sample time point: peripheral blood 6 weeks after treatment start. The sequencing used PBMCs, collected around atezolizumab (anti-PD-L1) treatment. This receptor was obtained from a man aged 55 to 70 with urothelial cancer.

In DNA, the CDR3 is TGTGCCTGGAGTCATAACCACCCGAGCTATGGCTACACCTTC. Amino acids: CAWSHNHPSYGYTF. The J gene is TRBJ1-2, the V gene TRBV30; D is unresolved. The V gene's germline CDR1 is GTSNPN and CDR2 SVGIG (reference sequence). The CDR3 is made up of 14 amino acids. V was shortened by 2 bases and J by 4 bases, with 14 bases between the two germline ends.